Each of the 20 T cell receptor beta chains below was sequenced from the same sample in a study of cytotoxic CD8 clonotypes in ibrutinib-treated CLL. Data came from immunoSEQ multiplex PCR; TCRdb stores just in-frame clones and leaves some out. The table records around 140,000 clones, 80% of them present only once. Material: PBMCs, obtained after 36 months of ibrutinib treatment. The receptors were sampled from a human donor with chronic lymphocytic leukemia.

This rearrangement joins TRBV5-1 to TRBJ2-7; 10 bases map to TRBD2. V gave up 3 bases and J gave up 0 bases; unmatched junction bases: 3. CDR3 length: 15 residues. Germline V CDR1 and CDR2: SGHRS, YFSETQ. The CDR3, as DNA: TGCGCCAGCAGCTCGATAGCGGGGGGCTCCTACGAGCAGTACTTC. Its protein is CASSSIAGGSYEQYF.

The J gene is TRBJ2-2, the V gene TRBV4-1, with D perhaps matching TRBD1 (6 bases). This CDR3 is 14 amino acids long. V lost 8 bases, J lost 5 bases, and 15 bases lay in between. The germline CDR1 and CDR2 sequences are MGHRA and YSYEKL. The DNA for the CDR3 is TGCGCCAGCCTTACAGGGCCCGAGACCGGGGAGCTGTTTTTT. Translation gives CASLTGPETGELFF.

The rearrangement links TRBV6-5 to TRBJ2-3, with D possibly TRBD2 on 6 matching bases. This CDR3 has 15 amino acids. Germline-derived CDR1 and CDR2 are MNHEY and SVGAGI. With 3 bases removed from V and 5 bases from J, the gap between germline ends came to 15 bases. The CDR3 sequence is CASSYLAERRDTQYF. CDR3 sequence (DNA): TGTGCCAGCAGTTATTTAGCGGAGAGGAGAGATACGCAGTATTTT.

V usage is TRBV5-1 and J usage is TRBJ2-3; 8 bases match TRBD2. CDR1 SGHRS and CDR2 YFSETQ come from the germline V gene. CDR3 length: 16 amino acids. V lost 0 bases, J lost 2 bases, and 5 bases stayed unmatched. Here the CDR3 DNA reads TGCGCCAGCAGCTTGGAGGCTAGCGGGTACACAGATACGCAGTATTTT. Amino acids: CASSLEASGYTDTQYF.

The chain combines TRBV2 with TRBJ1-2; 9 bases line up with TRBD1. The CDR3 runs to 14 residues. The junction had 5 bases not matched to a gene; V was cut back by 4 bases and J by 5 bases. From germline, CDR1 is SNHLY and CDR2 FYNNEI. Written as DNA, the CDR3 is TGTGCCAGCAGTGCAGGGACAGGGTCGTATGGCTACACCTTC. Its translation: CASSAGTGSYGYTF.

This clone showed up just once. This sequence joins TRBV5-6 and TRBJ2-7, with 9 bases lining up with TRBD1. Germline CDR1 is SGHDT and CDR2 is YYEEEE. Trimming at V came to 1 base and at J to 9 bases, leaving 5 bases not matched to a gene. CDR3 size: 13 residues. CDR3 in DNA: TGTGCCAGCAGCTTGAACAGGGGGCTAGGGCAGTACTTC. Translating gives CASSLNRGLGQYF.

CDR3 sequence (DNA): TGCGCCAGCAGCTTGGGACGGGACACCATATATTTT. Residues: CASSLGRDTIYF. The chain couples TRBV5-1 to TRBJ1-3; D unresolved. Between the trimmed V and J ends, which lost 0 bases and 8 bases, there was a span of 6 bases. Germline V lookup: CDR1 SGHRS, CDR2 YFSETQ. The CDR3 sequence is 12 residues long.

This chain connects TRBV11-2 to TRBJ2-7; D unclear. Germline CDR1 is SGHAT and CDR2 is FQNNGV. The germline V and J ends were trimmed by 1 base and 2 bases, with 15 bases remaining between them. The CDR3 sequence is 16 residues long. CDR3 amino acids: CASSLAPDPGTYEQYF. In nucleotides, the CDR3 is TGTGCCAGCAGCTTAGCTCCAGACCCAGGCACCTACGAGCAGTACTTC.

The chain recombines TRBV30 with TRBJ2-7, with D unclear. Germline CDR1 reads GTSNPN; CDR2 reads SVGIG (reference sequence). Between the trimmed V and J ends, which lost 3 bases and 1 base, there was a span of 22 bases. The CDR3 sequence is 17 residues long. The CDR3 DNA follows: TGTGCCTGGAGCATGGAACTTACTGTTATGGGTTCCTACGAGCAGTACTTC. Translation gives CAWSMELTVMGSYEQYF. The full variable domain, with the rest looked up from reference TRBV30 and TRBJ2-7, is SQTIHQWPATLVQPVGSPLSLECTVEGTSNPNLYWYRQAAGRGLQLLFYSVGIGQISSEVPQNLSASRPQDRQFILSSKKLLLSDSGFYLCAWSMELTVMGSYEQYFGPGTRLTVT.

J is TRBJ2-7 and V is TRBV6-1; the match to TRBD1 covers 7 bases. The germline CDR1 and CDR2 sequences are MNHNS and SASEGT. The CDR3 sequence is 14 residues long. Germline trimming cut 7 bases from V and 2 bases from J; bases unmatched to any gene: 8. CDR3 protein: CASTPGQVAYEQYF. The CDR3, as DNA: TGTGCCAGCACCCCCGGACAGGTGGCCTACGAGCAGTACTTC.

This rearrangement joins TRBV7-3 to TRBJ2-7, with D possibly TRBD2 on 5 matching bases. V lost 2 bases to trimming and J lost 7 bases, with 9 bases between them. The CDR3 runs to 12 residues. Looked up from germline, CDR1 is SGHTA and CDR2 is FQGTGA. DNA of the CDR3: TGTGCCAGCAGCTTACCCCCGGGGGAGCAGTACTTC. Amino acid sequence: CASSLPPGEQYF.

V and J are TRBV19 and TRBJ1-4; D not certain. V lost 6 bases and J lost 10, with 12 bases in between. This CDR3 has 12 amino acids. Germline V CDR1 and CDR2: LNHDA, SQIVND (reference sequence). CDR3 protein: CASSDPGGKLFF. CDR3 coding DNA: TGTGCCAGTAGCGACCCGGGAGGAAAACTGTTTTTT. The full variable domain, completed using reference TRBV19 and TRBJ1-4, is DGGITQSPKYLFRKEGQNVTLSCEQNLNHDAMYWYRQDPGQGLRLIYYSQIVNDFQKGDIAEGYSVSREKKESFPLTVTSAQKNPTAFYLCASSDPGGKLFFGSGTQLSVL.

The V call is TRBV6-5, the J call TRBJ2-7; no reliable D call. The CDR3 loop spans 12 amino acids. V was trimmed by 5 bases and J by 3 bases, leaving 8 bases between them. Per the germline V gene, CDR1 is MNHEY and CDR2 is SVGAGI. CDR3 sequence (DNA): TGTGCCAGCAGTGCGGTAGGCTACGAGCAGTACTTC. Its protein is CASSAVGYEQYF.

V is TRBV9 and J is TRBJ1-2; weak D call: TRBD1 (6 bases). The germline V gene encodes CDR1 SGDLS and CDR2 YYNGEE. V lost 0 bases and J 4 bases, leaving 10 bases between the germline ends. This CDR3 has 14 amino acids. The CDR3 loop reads CASSVGQGSYGYTF. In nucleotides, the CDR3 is TGTGCCAGCAGCGTAGGCCAGGGGTCCTATGGCTACACCTTC.

CDR3 residues: CASGNSFPPYEQYF. DNA of the CDR3: TGTGCTAGTGGTAACTCTTTTCCCCCCTACGAGCAGTACTTC. The chain combines TRBV12-5 with TRBJ2-7; D remains unclear. Germline CDR1 reads LGHNT; CDR2 reads FRNRAP. The V end was cut by 5 bases, the J end by 2 bases, with 13 bases between. The CDR3 runs to 14 residues. The whole variable domain, remainder taken from reference TRBV12-5 and TRBJ2-7, is DARVTQTPRHKVTEMGQEVTMRCQPILGHNTVFWYRQTMMQGLELLAYFRNRAPLDDSGMPKDRFSAEMPDATLATLKIQPSEPRDSAVYFCASGNSFPPYEQYFGPGTRLTVT.

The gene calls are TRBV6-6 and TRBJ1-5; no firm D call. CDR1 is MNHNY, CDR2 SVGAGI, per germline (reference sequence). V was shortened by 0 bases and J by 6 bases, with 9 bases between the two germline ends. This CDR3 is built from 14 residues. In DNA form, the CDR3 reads TGTGCCAGCAGTTACTCGTCGGTCGGTCAGCCCCAGCATTTT. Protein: CASSYSSVGQPQHF.

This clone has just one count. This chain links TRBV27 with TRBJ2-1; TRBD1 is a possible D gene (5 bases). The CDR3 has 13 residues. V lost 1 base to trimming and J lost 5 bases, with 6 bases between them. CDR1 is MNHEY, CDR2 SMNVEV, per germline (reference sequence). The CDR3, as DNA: TGTGCCAGCAGTTTATACAGGCACAATGAGCAGTTCTTC. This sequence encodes CASSLYRHNEQFF.

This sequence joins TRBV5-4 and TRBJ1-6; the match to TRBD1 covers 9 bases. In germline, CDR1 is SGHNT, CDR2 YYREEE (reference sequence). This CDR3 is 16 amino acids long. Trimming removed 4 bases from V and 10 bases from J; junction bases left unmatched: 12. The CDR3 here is CASSLPGQGNRSPLHF. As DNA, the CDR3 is TGTGCCAGCAGCCTGCCGGGACAGGGAAATCGGTCACCCCTCCACTTT.

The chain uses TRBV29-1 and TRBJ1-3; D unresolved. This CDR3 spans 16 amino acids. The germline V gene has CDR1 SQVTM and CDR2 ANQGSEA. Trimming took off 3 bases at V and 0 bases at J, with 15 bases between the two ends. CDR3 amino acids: CSVESGFTHSGNTIYF. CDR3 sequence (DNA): TGCAGCGTTGAGTCAGGATTTACGCACTCTGGAAACACCATATATTTT.

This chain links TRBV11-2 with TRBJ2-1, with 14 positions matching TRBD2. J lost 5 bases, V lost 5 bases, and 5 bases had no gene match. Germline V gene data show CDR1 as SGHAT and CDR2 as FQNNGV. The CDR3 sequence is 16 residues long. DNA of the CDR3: TGTGCCAGCAGCCAAAGACTAGCGGGAGGGAACAATGAGCAGTTCTTC. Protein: CASSQRLAGGNNEQFF.